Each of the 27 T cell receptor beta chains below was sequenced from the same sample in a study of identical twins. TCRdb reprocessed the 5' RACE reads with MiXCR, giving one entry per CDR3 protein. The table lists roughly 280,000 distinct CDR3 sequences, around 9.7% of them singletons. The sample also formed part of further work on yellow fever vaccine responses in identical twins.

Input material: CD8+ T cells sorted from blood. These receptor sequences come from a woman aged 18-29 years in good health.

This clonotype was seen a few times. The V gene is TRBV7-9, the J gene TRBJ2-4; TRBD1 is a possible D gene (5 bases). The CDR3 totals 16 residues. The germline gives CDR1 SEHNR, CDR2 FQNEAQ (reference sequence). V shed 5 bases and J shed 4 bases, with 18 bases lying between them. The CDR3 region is CASSGELQVGKNIQYF. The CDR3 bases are TGTGCCAGCAGCGGGGAACTACAGGTGGGGAAAAACATTCAGTACTTC.

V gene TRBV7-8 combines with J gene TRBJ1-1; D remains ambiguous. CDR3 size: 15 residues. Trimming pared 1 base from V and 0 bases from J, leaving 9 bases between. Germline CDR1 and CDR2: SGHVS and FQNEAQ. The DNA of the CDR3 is TGTGCCAGCAGCTTAGAGGGTACGATGAACACTGAAGCTTTCTTT. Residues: CASSLEGTMNTEAFF. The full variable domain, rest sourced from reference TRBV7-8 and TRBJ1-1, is GAGVSQSPRYKVAKRGQDVALRCDPISGHVSLFWYQQALGQGPEFLTYFQNEAQLDKSGLPSDRFFAERPEGSVSTLKIQRTQQEDSAVYLCASSLEGTMNTEAFFGQGTRLTVV.

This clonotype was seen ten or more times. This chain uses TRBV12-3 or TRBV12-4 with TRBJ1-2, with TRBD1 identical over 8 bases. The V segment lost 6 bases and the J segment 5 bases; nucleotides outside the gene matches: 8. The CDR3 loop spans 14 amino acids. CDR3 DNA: TGTGCCAGCAGCTCGGGACAGGATTTGTATGGCTACACCTTC. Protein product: CASSSGQDLYGYTF.

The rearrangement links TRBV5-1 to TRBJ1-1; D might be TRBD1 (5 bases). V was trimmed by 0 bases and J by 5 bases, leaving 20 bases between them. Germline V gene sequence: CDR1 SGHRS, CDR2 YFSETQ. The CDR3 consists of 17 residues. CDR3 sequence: CASSLGQSRKLGTEAFF. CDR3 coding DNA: TGCGCCAGCAGCTTGGGACAGTCCCGCAAGTTGGGAACTGAAGCTTTCTTT.

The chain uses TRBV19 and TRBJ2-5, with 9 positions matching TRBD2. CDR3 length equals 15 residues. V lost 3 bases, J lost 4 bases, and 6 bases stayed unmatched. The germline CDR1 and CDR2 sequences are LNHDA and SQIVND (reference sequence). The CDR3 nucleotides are TGTGCCAGTAGTATGACTAGCGGCATCTTAGAGACCCAGTACTTC. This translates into CASSMTSGILETQYF.

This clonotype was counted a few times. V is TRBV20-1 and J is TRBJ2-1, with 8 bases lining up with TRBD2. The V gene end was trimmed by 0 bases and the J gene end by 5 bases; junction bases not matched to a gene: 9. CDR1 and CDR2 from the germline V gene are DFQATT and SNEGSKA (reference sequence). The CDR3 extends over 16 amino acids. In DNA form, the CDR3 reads TGCAGTGCTAGAGACGCGGTGCGGGGGGTAAACAATGAGCAGTTCTTC. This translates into CSARDAVRGVNNEQFF.

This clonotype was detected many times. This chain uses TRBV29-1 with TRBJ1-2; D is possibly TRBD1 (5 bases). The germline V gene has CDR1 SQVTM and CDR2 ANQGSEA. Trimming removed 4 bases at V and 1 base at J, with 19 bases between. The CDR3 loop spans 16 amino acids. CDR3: CSVGQVREGLNYGYTF. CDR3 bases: TGCAGCGTTGGCCAAGTTCGGGAGGGACTTAACTATGGCTACACCTTC.

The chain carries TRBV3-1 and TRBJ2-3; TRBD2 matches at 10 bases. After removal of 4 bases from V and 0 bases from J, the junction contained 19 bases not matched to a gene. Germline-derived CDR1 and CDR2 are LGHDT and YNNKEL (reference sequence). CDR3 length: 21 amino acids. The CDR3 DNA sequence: TGTGCCAGCAGCCGGAAGGGGTGGACTAGCGGCCACCTCTTTAGCACAGATACGCAGTATTTT. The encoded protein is CASSRKGWTSGHLFSTDTQYF.

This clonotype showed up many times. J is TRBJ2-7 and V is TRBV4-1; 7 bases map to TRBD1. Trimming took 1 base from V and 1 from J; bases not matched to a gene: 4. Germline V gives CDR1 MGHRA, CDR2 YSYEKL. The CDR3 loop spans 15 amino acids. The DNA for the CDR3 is TGCGCCAGCAGCCAAGTAGACAGGGTATCCTACGAGCAGTACTTC. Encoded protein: CASSQVDRVSYEQYF.

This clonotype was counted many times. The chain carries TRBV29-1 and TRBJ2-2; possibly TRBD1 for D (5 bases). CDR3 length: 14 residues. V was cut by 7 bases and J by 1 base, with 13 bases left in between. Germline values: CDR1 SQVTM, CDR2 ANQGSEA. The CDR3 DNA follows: TGCAGCGCCCCGGACAACTTGAACACCGGGGAGCTGTTTTTT. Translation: CSAPDNLNTGELFF.

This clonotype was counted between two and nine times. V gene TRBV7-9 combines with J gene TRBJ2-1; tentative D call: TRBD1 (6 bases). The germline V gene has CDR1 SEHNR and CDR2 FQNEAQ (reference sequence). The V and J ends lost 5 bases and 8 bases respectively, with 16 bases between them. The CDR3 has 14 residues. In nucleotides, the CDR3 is TGTGCCAGCAGCCCCGAGGGGGTAGGCGATGAGCAGTTCTTC. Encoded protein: CASSPEGVGDEQFF.

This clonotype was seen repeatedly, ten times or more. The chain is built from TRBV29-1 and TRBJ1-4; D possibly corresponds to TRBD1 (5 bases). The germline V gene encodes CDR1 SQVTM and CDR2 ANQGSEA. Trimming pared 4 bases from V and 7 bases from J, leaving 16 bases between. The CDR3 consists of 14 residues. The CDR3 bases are TGCAGCGTTGTTGATCAGGGCGGTCGTGAAAAACTGTTTTTT. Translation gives CSVVDQGGREKLFF.

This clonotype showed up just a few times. Written as DNA, the CDR3 is TGTGCCAGCAGGGACTCAGACGGGCAGTACTTC. Translated: CASRDSDGQYF. The rearrangement joins TRBV28 to TRBJ2-7; a weak D match, TRBD2 (5 bases). V lost 6 bases and J 9 bases, leaving 12 bases between the germline ends. CDR3 length: 11 amino acids. Germline V lookup: CDR1 MDHEN, CDR2 SYDVKM.

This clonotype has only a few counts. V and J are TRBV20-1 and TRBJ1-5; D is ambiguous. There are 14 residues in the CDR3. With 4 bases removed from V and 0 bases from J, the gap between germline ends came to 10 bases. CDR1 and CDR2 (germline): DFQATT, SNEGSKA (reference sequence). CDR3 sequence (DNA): TGCAGTGCTACCGTGCCCCATAGCAATCAGCCCCAGCATTTT. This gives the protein CSATVPHSNQPQHF.

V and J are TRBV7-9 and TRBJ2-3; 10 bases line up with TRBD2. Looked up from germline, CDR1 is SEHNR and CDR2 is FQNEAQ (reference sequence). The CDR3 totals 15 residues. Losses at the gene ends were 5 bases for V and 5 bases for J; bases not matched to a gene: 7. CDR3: CASSITSGKGDTQYF. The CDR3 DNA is TGTGCCAGCAGCATCACTAGCGGGAAGGGAGATACGCAGTATTTT.

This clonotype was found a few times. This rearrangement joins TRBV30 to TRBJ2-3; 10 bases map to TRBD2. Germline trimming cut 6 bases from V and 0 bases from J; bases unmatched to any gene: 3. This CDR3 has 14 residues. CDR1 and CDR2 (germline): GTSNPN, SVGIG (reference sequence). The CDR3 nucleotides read TGTGCCTGTACTAGCGGGGTTAGCACAGATACGCAGTATTTT. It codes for CACTSGVSTDTQYF. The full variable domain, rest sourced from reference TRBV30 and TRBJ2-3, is SQTIHQWPATLVQPVGSPLSLECTVEGTSNPNLYWYRQAAGRGLQLLFYSVGIGQISSEVPQNLSASRPQDRQFILSSKKLLLSDSGFYLCACTSGVSTDTQYFGPGTRLTVL.

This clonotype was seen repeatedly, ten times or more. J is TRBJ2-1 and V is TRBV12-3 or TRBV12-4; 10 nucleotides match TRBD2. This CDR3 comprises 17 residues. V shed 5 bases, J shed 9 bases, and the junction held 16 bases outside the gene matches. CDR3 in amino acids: CASSPTLASGSWSEQFF. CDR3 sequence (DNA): TGTGCCAGCAGTCCAACCCTTGCTAGCGGGAGTTGGAGTGAGCAGTTCTTC.

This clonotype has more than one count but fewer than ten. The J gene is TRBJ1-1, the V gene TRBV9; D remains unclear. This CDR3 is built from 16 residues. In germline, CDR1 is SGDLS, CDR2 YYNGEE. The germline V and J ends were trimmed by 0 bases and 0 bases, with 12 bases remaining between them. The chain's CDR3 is CASSVDSTNMNTEAFF. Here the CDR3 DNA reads TGTGCCAGCAGCGTAGACAGCACTAACATGAACACTGAAGCTTTCTTT.

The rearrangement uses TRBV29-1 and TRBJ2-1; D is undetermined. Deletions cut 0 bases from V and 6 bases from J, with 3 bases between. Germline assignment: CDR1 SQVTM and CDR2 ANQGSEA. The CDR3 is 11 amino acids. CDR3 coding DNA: TGCAGCGTTGAAGAAAGCAATGAGCAGTTCTTC. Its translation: CSVEESNEQFF.

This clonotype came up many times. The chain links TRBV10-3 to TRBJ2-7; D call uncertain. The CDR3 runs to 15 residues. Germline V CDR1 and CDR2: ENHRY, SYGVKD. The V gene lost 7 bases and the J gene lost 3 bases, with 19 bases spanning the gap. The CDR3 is CAIKSTGAGVYEQYF. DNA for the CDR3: TGTGCCATCAAAAGTACCGGTGCTGGAGTCTACGAGCAGTACTTC.

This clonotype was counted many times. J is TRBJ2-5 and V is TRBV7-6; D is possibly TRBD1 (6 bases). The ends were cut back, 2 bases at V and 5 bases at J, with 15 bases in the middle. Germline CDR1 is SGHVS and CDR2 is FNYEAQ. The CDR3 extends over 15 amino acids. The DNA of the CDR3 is TGTGCCAGCAGCTTAACGTGGGGGCCCGGTGAGACCCAGTACTTC. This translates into CASSLTWGPGETQYF.

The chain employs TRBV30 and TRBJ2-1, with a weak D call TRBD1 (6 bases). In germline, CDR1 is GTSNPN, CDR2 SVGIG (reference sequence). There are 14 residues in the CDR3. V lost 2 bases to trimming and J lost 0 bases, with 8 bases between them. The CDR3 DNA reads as TGTGCCTGGAGTTGGGGACACTCCTACAATGAGCAGTTCTTC. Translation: CAWSWGHSYNEQFF.

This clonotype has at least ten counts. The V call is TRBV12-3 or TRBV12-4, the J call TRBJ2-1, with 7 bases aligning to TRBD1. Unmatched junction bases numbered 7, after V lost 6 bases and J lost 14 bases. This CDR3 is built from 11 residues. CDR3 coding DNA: TGTGCCAGCAGAGGGGGCAGGGTGGAGTTCTTC. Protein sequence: CASRGGRVEFF.

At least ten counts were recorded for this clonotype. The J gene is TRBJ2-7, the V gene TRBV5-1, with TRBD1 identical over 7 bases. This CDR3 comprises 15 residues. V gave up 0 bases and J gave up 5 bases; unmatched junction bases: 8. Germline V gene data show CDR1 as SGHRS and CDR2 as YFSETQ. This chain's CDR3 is CASSLEGASGDEQYF. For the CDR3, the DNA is TGCGCCAGCAGCTTGGAGGGGGCTTCAGGTGACGAGCAGTACTTC.

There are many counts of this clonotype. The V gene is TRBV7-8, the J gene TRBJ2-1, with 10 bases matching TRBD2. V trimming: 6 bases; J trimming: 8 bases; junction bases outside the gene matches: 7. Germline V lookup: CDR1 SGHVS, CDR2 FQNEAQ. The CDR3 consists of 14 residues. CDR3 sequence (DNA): TGTGCCAGCAGAAGAGAAACTAGCGGGGATGAGCAGTTCTTC. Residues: CASRRETSGDEQFF.

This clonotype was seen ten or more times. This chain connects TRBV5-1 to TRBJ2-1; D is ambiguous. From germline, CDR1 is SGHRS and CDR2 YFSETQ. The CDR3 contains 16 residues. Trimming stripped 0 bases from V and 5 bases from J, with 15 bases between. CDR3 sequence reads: CASSLAGGSYNNEQFF. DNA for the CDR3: TGCGCCAGCAGCTTGGCCGGTGGCAGCTATAACAATGAGCAGTTCTTC.

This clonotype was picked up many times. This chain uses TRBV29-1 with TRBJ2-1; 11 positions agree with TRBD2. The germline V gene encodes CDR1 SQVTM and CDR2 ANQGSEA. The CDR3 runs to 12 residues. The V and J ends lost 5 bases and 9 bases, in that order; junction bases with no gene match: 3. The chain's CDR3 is CSVILAGGEQFF. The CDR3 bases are TGCAGCGTTATTCTAGCGGGGGGTGAGCAGTTCTTC.